A single sample is the source of the 23 T cell receptor beta chains below, sequenced in a study of B cell selection in AIRE deficiency. Conventional CD4 T cells were sorted as CD4+CD127+ cells. Data came from immunoSEQ multiplex PCR; TCRdb stores just in-frame clones and leaves some out. The sample comprises about 25,000 clones, 90% to 96% of which are singletons, and roughly 0.2% rests with the top ten. Sequencing input: CD4+CD127+ conventional T cells sorted from PBMCs. Source of these receptors: a human donor in good health.

This clone occurred once. This CDR3 is also generated by other DNA sequences in the sample. The chain recombines TRBV4-2 with TRBJ2-2; unclear D gene. The CDR3 is 16 amino acids. Per the germline V gene, CDR1 is LGHNA and CDR2 is YNFKEQ. The V gene lost 0 bases and the J gene lost 5 bases, with 13 bases spanning the gap. CDR3 coding DNA: TGTGCCAGCAGCCAAGATTTGACCAGTAGAACCGGGGAGCTGTTTTTT. This sequence encodes CASSQDLTSRTGELFF.

The chain has TRBV7-9 and TRBJ2-2, with D unclear. V lost 4 bases, J lost 7 bases, and 13 bases lay in between. This CDR3 spans 14 amino acids. Germline CDR1 reads SEHNR; CDR2 reads FQNEAQ (reference sequence). The CDR3 DNA sequence: TGTGCCAGCAGCTATGACACATCCCACGGGGAGCTGTTTTTT. Translation gives CASSYDTSHGELFF.

This chain uses TRBV6-5 with TRBJ1-6; 7 bases map to TRBD1. Germline loops: CDR1 MNHEY, CDR2 SVGAGI. V shed 4 bases, J shed 5 bases, and the junction held 5 bases outside the gene matches. CDR3 size: 15 residues. For the CDR3, the DNA is TGTGCCAGCAGTTCTGGTCAGGGGGATAATTCACCCCTCCACTTT. This codes for CASSSGQGDNSPLHF.

V is TRBV11-2 and J is TRBJ2-7; D ambiguous. There are 17 residues in the CDR3. Germline values: CDR1 SGHAT, CDR2 FQNNGV. Trimming shortened V by 5 bases and J by 4 bases, and 24 bases separated the two germline ends. The CDR3 region is CASSTPRGSAREYEQYF. As DNA, the CDR3 is TGTGCCAGCAGCACGCCTCGAGGCAGTGCACGAGAGTACGAGCAGTACTTC.

The chain couples TRBV5-7 to TRBJ1-2; a possible D gene is TRBD1 (6 bases). TRBV5-7 is an ORF for which the function is uncertain. The CDR3 consists of 13 residues. V lost 4 bases to trimming and J lost 6 bases, with 13 bases between them. CDR3 sequence (DNA): TGTGCCAGCAGCCCCACAGGGACCCATGGCTACACCTTC. It translates to CASSPTGTHGYTF.

This sequence joins TRBV6-5 and TRBJ1-4; D uncertain. Germline CDR1 and CDR2: MNHEY and SVGAGI. The ends were cut back, 3 bases at V and 0 bases at J, with 8 bases in the middle. This CDR3 contains 15 residues. Here the CDR3 reads CASSYTGSTNEKLFF. CDR3 bases: TGTGCCAGCAGTTATACGGGCTCAACTAATGAAAAACTGTTTTTT.

This clone appeared once. V and J are TRBV28 and TRBJ1-5; D is perhaps TRBD1 or TRBD2 (5 bases each). The end of the DNA aligns better with TRBJ2-3, so the J call may be wrong. Germline loops: CDR1 MDHEN, CDR2 SYDVKM. The CDR3 has 12 residues. This CDR3 is CASSLRDQPQYF. CDR3 bases: TGTGCCAGCAGTTTAAGGGACCAGCCCCAGTATTTT.

The chain employs TRBV19 and TRBJ2-1; D possibly corresponds to TRBD2 (5 bases). The CDR3 runs to 14 residues. CDR1 is LNHDA and CDR2 is SQIVND in the germline V gene (reference sequence). V was pared by 6 bases and J by 9 bases, with 18 bases between. The CDR3 here is CASSRRSSEGEQFF. The CDR3 DNA is TGTGCCAGTAGCCGAAGGTCGAGCGAGGGTGAGCAGTTCTTC.

This sequence joins TRBV27 and TRBJ1-6, with D tentatively TRBD1 (5 bases). Germline V lookup: CDR1 MNHEY, CDR2 SMNVEV (reference sequence). The CDR3 covers 15 residues. Trimming removed 5 bases from V and 7 bases from J, with 15 bases in between. The CDR3 here is CASSGTFHGNSPLHF. The CDR3 DNA follows: TGTGCCAGCAGTGGGACTTTCCATGGGAATTCACCCCTCCACTTT.

The chain joins TRBV14 to TRBJ2-5; D unclear. CDR3 length: 12 amino acids. V lost 1 base to trimming and J lost 8 bases, with 8 bases between them. Germline V gives CDR1 SGHDN, CDR2 FVKESK. The CDR3 DNA is TGTGCCAGCAGCCAAGTGGGTGCCACCCAGTACTTC. Translation gives CASSQVGATQYF.

This rearrangement joins TRBV28 to TRBJ1-5; TRBD1 matches 9 bases. Germline trimming cut 5 bases from V and 3 bases from J; bases unmatched to any gene: 8. CDR3 length: 16 amino acids. Per the germline V gene, CDR1 is MDHEN and CDR2 is SYDVKM. CDR3 coding DNA: TGTGCCAGCAGTGGGACAGGGTCTGATAACAATCAGCCCCAGCATTTT. Translation: CASSGTGSDNNQPQHF.

This chain joins TRBV11-2 and TRBJ2-4, with D possibly TRBD2 on 6 matching bases. The CDR3 totals 16 residues. CDR1 is SGHAT, CDR2 FQNNGV, per germline. The V gene lost 1 base and the J gene lost 5 bases, with 15 bases spanning the gap. In nucleotides, the CDR3 is TGTGCCAGCAGCTTAGGTTTTGCGGGGCCCGAAAACATTCAGTACTTC. This gives the protein CASSLGFAGPENIQYF.

Only one count was recorded for this clone. The chain joins TRBV7-2 to TRBJ2-3; 7 positions match TRBD2. Germline lookup yields CDR1 SGHTA and CDR2 FQGNSA. V dropped 1 base and J dropped 4; count of bases not matched to a gene: 11. CDR3 length: 17 amino acids. CDR3 protein: CASSLGGGLGGSDTQYF. In DNA form, the CDR3 reads TGTGCCAGCAGCTTAGGGGGAGGGCTAGGAGGGTCAGATACGCAGTATTTT.

The chain is built from TRBV4-3 and TRBJ1-1; D is ambiguous. This CDR3 spans 15 amino acids. CDR1 and CDR2 (germline): LGHNA, YSLEER. The V gene lost 0 bases and the J gene lost 0 bases, with 8 bases spanning the gap. CDR3 sequence: CASSQERGVNTEAFF. The CDR3 nucleotides are TGCGCCAGCAGCCAAGAGCGGGGAGTGAACACTGAAGCTTTCTTT.

The CDR3, as DNA: TGTGCCAGCAGCTTATCTACGGGTATCAAGAGTGAGCAGTTCTTC. Its translation: CASSLSTGIKSEQFF. The chain joins TRBV7-2 to TRBJ2-1; no definite D call. The V end lost 2 bases, the J end lost 9 bases, and 17 bases lay between the germline ends. Germline lookup yields CDR1 SGHTA and CDR2 FQGNSA. The CDR3 sequence is 15 residues long.

This chain links TRBV7-2 with TRBJ2-7; D is possibly TRBD1 (5 bases). Germline values: CDR1 SGHTA, CDR2 FQGNSA. The V and J ends lost 2 bases and 2 bases respectively, with 10 bases between them. The CDR3 has 14 residues. The CDR3 here is CASSLKAGPYEQYF. The CDR3 bases are TGTGCCAGCAGCTTAAAGGCAGGGCCCTACGAGCAGTACTTC.

This clone was counted once. This chain links TRBV2 with TRBJ2-3; 7 bases fit TRBD1. The length of the CDR3 is 10 residues. Trimming cost V 9 bases and J 14 bases; bases outside gene matches: 8. The germline V gene has CDR1 SNHLY and CDR2 FYNNEI. CDR3 sequence (DNA): TGTGCCAGTGACAGGGCTTCTTTGTATTTT. Translated: CASDRASLYF.

The V gene is TRBV27, the J gene TRBJ2-7; D unclear. V shed 6 bases and J shed 2 bases, with 11 bases lying between them. The CDR3 has 13 amino acids. The germline V gene encodes CDR1 MNHEY and CDR2 SMNVEV (reference sequence). The CDR3 spells CASSRTLPYEQYF. The CDR3 DNA reads as TGTGCCAGCAGCCGGACCTTACCCTACGAGCAGTACTTC.

The chain uses TRBV5-4 and TRBJ2-1, with 8 bases identical to TRBD1. Germline-derived CDR1 and CDR2 are SGHNT and YYREEE (reference sequence). The length of the CDR3 is 15 residues. J gave up 10 bases and V 4 bases, and 13 bases lay outside the gene matches. The chain's CDR3 is CASSPTGVALREQFF. CDR3 in DNA: TGTGCCAGCAGCCCGACAGGGGTGGCCCTCCGAGAGCAGTTCTTC.

V and J are TRBV4-1 and TRBJ1-4, with 9 nucleotides matching TRBD1. J lost 11 bases, V lost 0 bases, and 4 bases had no gene match. Germline V gene lookup returns CDR1 MGHRA and CDR2 YSYEKL. This CDR3 comprises 14 residues. The CDR3 region is CASSQDGTGKKLFF. The CDR3, as DNA: TGCGCCAGCAGCCAAGATGGGACAGGGAAGAAACTGTTTTTT.

The chain has TRBV7-9 and TRBJ2-3; D remains unclear. The CDR3 loop spans 11 amino acids. V gave up 10 bases and J gave up 6 bases, with 11 bases separating them. CDR1 and CDR2 from the germline V gene are SEHNR and FQNEAQ (reference sequence). The CDR3 nucleotides read TGTGCCACCCCTAAATCGGATACGCAGTATTTT. Residues: CATPKSDTQYF.

The chain employs TRBV5-1 and TRBJ2-1; 9 bases line up with TRBD2. The germline V gene has CDR1 SGHRS and CDR2 YFSETQ. Trimming removed 6 bases from V and 0 bases from J; junction bases left unmatched: 1. The CDR3 length is 14 residues. This CDR3 is CASNSGGSYNEQFF. CDR3 coding DNA: TGCGCCAGCAATAGCGGGGGCTCCTACAATGAGCAGTTCTTC.

This chain uses TRBV9 with TRBJ1-4; 7 bases line up with TRBD1. Germline CDR1 reads SGDLS; CDR2 reads YYNGEE. The CDR3 has 14 amino acids. With V trimmed by 3 bases and J by 7 bases, 6 bases remained unmatched. DNA of the CDR3: TGTGCCAGCAGCGCCAGACAGGGAGGTGAAAAACTGTTTTTT. The encoded protein is CASSARQGGEKLFF.